Following are 27 T cell receptor beta chains from one sample sequenced in a study of CD8+ T cells in alopecia areata. It was cDNA, reverse transcribed from extracted RNA, that served as the sequencing template. Here immunoSEQ multiplex PCR was the method, and the copy in TCRdb shows in-frame clones only, minus some. This table holds 150,000 to 200,000 clones, 55% found once. The sample comprised CD4+ T cells sorted from blood. The receptor set was obtained from a human donor in good health.

The chain carries TRBV6-5 and TRBJ2-7; D might be TRBD1 or TRBD2, each matching 7 bases. With 4 bases removed from V and 5 bases from J, the gap between germline ends came to 18 bases. The CDR3 length is 15 residues. CDR1 is MNHEY, CDR2 SVGAGI, per germline. The CDR3 loop is CASSLNGRGGNEQYF. The CDR3 nucleotides read TGTGCCAGCAGTTTAAACGGCAGGGGGGGTAACGAGCAGTACTTC.

This clone came up a few times. The genes are TRBV2 and TRBJ1-4; D is perhaps TRBD1 (5 bases). Per germline, CDR1 SNHLY and CDR2 FYNNEI. V was cut by 6 bases and J by 7 bases, with 18 bases left in between. The CDR3 is made up of 15 amino acids. In DNA form, the CDR3 reads TGTGCCAGCAGGGGAGGGGACTCCGGATTTGAAAAACTGTTTTTT. Protein sequence: CASRGGDSGFEKLFF.

CDR3 in amino acids: CSVQGTLETQYF. The CDR3 DNA follows: TGCAGCGTTCAGGGTACCTTAGAGACCCAGTACTTC. This chain links TRBV29-1 with TRBJ2-5; D is possibly TRBD1 (5 bases). The CDR3 sequence is 12 residues long. CDR1 is SQVTM, CDR2 ANQGSEA, per germline. Between the trimmed V and J ends, which lost 5 bases and 4 bases, there was a span of 11 bases.

Of note for this clone: Distinct nucleotide sequences in the sample also encode this CDR3. The chain uses TRBV4-1 and TRBJ1-5; no firm D call. Trimming stripped 1 base from V and 5 bases from J, with 6 bases between. Germline CDR1 is MGHRA and CDR2 is YSYEKL. The CDR3 totals 13 residues. The CDR3 loop is CASSQVWDQPQHF. The CDR3 DNA sequence: TGCGCCAGCAGCCAAGTATGGGATCAGCCCCAGCATTTT.

This clone was recorded many times. This specimen includes other DNA sequences encoding the same CDR3. The DNA for the CDR3 is TGTGCCAGCTCACCCACCGCGGGGGGGTCCTACGAGCAGTACTTC. It encodes CASSPTAGGSYEQYF. V and J are TRBV18 and TRBJ2-7; TRBD2 agrees at 9 bases. The germline gives CDR1 KGHSH, CDR2 LQKENI. This CDR3 has 15 amino acids. Trimming took 3 bases from V and 1 from J; bases not matched to a gene: 4.

This clone was counted a few times. The chain combines TRBV29-1 with TRBJ1-2; no clear D. The ends were cut back, 4 bases at V and 7 bases at J, with 4 bases in the middle. The CDR3 is 9 residues long. CDR1 is SQVTM and CDR2 is ANQGSEA in the germline V gene. In DNA form, the CDR3 reads TGCAGCGTTGCTCCTGGCTACACCTTC. Translation: CSVAPGYTF. Complete variable domain (other parts from reference TRBV29-1 and TRBJ1-2): SAVISQKPSRDICQRGTSLTIQCQVDSQVTMMFWYRQQPGQSLTLIATANQGSEATYESGFVIDKFPISRPNLTFSTLTVSNMSPEDSSIYLCSVAPGYTFGSGTRLTVV.

This clone was detected only once. The chain combines TRBV29-1 with TRBJ1-1; perhaps TRBD1 as D (5 bases). CDR1 is SQVTM and CDR2 is ANQGSEA in the germline V gene. V lost 6 bases and J 6 bases, leaving 17 bases between the germline ends. CDR3 length: 13 amino acids. This CDR3 is CSVDSGRSAEAFF. CDR3 bases: TGCAGCGTCGACTCGGGACGTAGTGCTGAAGCTTTCTTT.

The gene calls are TRBV10-2 and TRBJ2-2; D unclear. Germline CDR1 WSHSY, CDR2 SAAADI. V was pared by 7 bases and J by 1 base, with 10 bases between. The CDR3 is 14 amino acids. The CDR3 spells CASTRTQNTGELFF. DNA of the CDR3: TGCGCCAGCACAAGGACGCAGAACACCGGGGAGCTGTTTTTT.

The chain recombines TRBV5-1 with TRBJ2-7, with 9 bases that match TRBD1. The junction had 4 bases not matched to a gene; V was cut back by 0 bases and J by 0 bases. Germline V gives CDR1 SGHRS, CDR2 YFSETQ. The CDR3 is 16 amino acids. The CDR3 loop is CASSLVGTGSSYEQYF. The DNA of the CDR3 is TGCGCCAGCAGCTTGGTGGGGACAGGGAGCTCCTACGAGCAGTACTTC.

The genes are TRBV11-2 and TRBJ2-1; no clear D. The CDR3 sequence is 15 residues long. V lost 1 base to trimming and J lost 8 bases, with 15 bases between them. CDR1 and CDR2 from the germline V gene are SGHAT and FQNNGV. The CDR3 DNA reads as TGTGCCAGCAGCTTAGGCCAGAGAACCACCTATGAGCAGTTCTTC. Its protein is CASSLGQRTTYEQFF.

V usage is TRBV7-6 and J usage is TRBJ2-7; 9 nucleotides match TRBD2. Germline CDR1 reads SGHVS; CDR2 reads FNYEAQ. This CDR3 spans 15 amino acids. V lost 5 bases to trimming and J lost 2 bases; unmatched junction nucleotides: 7. CDR3 DNA sequence: TGTGCCAGCAGCCCGCGACTAGCGGACCCCTACGAGCAGTACTTC. Its translation is CASSPRLADPYEQYF.

The V and J genes are TRBV7-6 and TRBJ1-5; D is uncertain. V was clipped by 4 bases and J by 5 bases, with 9 bases between them. CDR3 length: 13 amino acids. Germline CDR1 reads SGHVS; CDR2 reads FNYEAQ. The CDR3 nucleotides are TGTGCCAGCAGCTCCAACACTTATCAGCCCCAGCATTTT. This encodes CASSSNTYQPQHF.

The gene calls are TRBV6-5 and TRBJ1-2, with 8 nucleotides matching TRBD1. CDR1 and CDR2 (germline): MNHEY, SVGAGI. V shed 6 bases, J shed 8 bases, and the junction held 2 bases outside the gene matches. The CDR3 consists of 11 residues. The CDR3 reads CASRTGGGYTF. The CDR3, as DNA: TGTGCCAGCAGAACAGGGGGGGGCTACACCTTC.

About this clone: The identical CDR3 is also encoded by other nucleotide sequences in the sample. This chain links TRBV29-1 with TRBJ2-7; D perhaps matches TRBD1 (7 bases). The V end was cut by 3 bases, the J end by 3 bases, with 9 bases between. The V gene's germline CDR1 is SQVTM and CDR2 ANQGSEA. The length of the CDR3 is 12 residues. CDR3 region: CSVDQGGYEQYF. The CDR3 region has the DNA TGCAGCGTTGATCAGGGGGGCTACGAGCAGTACTTC.

V usage is TRBV7-2 and J usage is TRBJ2-7; D is undetermined. Germline CDR1 SGHTA, CDR2 FQGNSA. This CDR3 is 14 amino acids long. Between the trimmed V and J ends, which lost 7 bases and 3 bases, there was a span of 16 bases. The CDR3 DNA reads TGTGCCAGCAACAACCGAGGCGGTCTCTACGAGCAGTACTTC. Protein sequence: CASNNRGGLYEQYF.

V is TRBV12-2 and J is TRBJ2-1; the table's D call of TRBD2 was not tested on the DNA. TRBV12-2 is a pseudogene segment. The CDR3 totals 15 residues. Here the CDR3 DNA reads TGTGCAAGTCGCACCAGCGGGGAGTCCTACAATGAGCAGTTCTTC. Its translation: CASRTSGESYNEQFF.

The chain has TRBV18 and TRBJ2-1; 9 bases match TRBD2. Trimming at V came to 1 base and at J to 5 bases, leaving 6 bases not matched to a gene. CDR1 and CDR2 (germline): KGHSH, LQKENI. This CDR3 is built from 16 residues. The CDR3 DNA is TGTGCCAGCTCACCACTTTTCGCTAGCGGGGACAATGAGCAGTTCTTC. This translates into CASSPLFASGDNEQFF.

The chain joins TRBV9 to TRBJ2-1, with TRBD2 matching 9 bases. This CDR3 spans 16 amino acids. J lost 6 bases, V lost 0 bases, and 7 bases had no gene match. The germline V gene has CDR1 SGDLS and CDR2 YYNGEE. CDR3 sequence: CASSVAAGGPLNEQFF. CDR3 coding DNA: TGTGCCAGCAGCGTAGCGGCGGGAGGGCCCCTCAATGAGCAGTTCTTC. Full variable domain (missing parts from reference TRBV9 and TRBJ2-1): DSGVTQTPKHLITATGQRVTLRCSPRSGDLSVYWYQQSLDQGLQFLIQYYNGEERAKGNILERFSAQQFPDLHSELNLSSLELGDSALYFCASSVAAGGPLNEQFFGPGTRLTVL.

This rearrangement joins TRBV5-1 to TRBJ1-2; 9 nucleotides match TRBD1. The germline gives CDR1 SGHRS, CDR2 YFSETQ. V was pared by 2 bases and J by 2 bases, with 10 bases of the junction left unmatched. The CDR3 has 17 residues. CDR3 amino acids: CASSLQGAASRNYGYTF. In nucleotides, the CDR3 is TGCGCCAGCAGCTTACAGGGGGCGGCGAGTCGAAACTATGGCTACACCTTC.

This chain uses TRBV20-1 with TRBJ2-3; D gene uncertain. The V gene's germline CDR1 is DFQATT and CDR2 SNEGSKA (reference sequence). Trimming shortened V by 5 bases and J by 4 bases, and 4 bases separated the two germline ends. This CDR3 spans 10 amino acids. The CDR3 protein is CSAYSDTQYF. The CDR3 nucleotides read TGCAGTGCTTATTCAGATACGCAGTATTTT.

The chain carries TRBV2 and TRBJ2-3, with 8 bases identical to TRBD2. This CDR3 region has 16 residues. V gave up 8 bases and J gave up 1 base; unmatched junction bases: 11. Germline V gene lookup returns CDR1 SNHLY and CDR2 FYNNEI. The CDR3 reads CASRLERESGTDTQYF. Here the CDR3 DNA reads TGTGCCAGCCGTTTGGAGCGGGAGTCTGGCACAGATACGCAGTATTTT.

The genes are TRBV15 and TRBJ2-7; 8 nucleotides line up with TRBD1. V lost 1 base to trimming and J lost 1 base; unmatched junction nucleotides: 3. The CDR3 consists of 15 residues. Germline V CDR1 and CDR2: LNHNV, YYDKDF (reference sequence). CDR3 in DNA: TGTGCCACCAGCAGAGGGACAGGGAAATCCTACGAGCAGTACTTC. Translated, it gives CATSRGTGKSYEQYF.

This chain joins TRBV7-6 and TRBJ1-5, with 7 bases identical to TRBD1. CDR3 length: 13 residues. Germline V CDR1 and CDR2: SGHVS, FNYEAQ. The trim removed 4 bases at V and 11 bases at J, leaving 8 bases unmatched. The CDR3 DNA sequence: TGTGCCAGCAGCTCACAGACAGGGCAGACCCAGCATTTT. This translates into CASSSQTGQTQHF.

The chain employs TRBV14 and TRBJ1-1; D perhaps matches TRBD1 (5 bases). This CDR3 contains 14 residues. V dropped 4 bases and J dropped 1 base, with 10 bases sitting between them. CDR1 and CDR2 from the germline V gene are SGHDN and FVKESK. CDR3 nucleotides: TGTGCCAGCAGCCCCCAGGGACCGAACACTGAAGCTTTCTTT. Translation: CASSPQGPNTEAFF.

This clone was detected only a few times. This sequence joins TRBV2 and TRBJ2-4; TRBD2 matches at 12 bases. V lost 3 bases, J lost 6 bases, and 0 bases stayed unmatched. Per germline, CDR1 SNHLY and CDR2 FYNNEI. The length of the CDR3 is 14 residues. The CDR3 spells CASSEGLAGNIQYF. The CDR3 DNA sequence: TGTGCCAGCAGTGAGGGACTAGCGGGAAACATTCAGTACTTC.

The V gene is TRBV25-1, the J gene TRBJ2-2; the D call may be TRBD1 or TRBD2 (5 bases each). V gave up 6 bases and J gave up 5 bases, with 10 bases separating them. This CDR3 spans 13 amino acids. Germline CDR1 MGHDK, CDR2 SYGVNS. The CDR3 DNA reads TGTGCCAGCAGGGGGGTGGAAACCGGGGAGCTGTTTTTT. Protein sequence: CASRGVETGELFF.

The chain is built from TRBV27 and TRBJ2-5, with TRBD2 matching 11 bases. Germline V gives CDR1 MNHEY, CDR2 SMNVEV (reference sequence). The CDR3 has 17 residues. After removal of 5 bases from V and 5 bases from J, the junction contained 13 bases not matched to a gene. The CDR3 reads CASSPHTGLAGHETQYF. Written as DNA, the CDR3 is TGTGCCAGCAGTCCACACACCGGACTAGCGGGTCATGAGACCCAGTACTTC.